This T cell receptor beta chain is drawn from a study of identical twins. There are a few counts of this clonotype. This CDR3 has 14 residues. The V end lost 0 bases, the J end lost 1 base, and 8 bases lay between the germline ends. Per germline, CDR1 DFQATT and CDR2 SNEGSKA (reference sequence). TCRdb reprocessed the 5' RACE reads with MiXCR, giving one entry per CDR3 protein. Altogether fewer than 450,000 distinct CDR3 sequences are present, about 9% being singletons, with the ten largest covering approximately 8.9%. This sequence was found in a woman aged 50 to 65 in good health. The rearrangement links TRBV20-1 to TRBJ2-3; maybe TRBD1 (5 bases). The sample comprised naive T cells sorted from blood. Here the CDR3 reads CSARDGAGTDTQYF. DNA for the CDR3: TGCAGTGCTAGAGATGGGGCCGGCACAGATACGCAGTATTTT.